This T cell receptor (beta chain) stems from a study of T cell responses to AZD1222 COVID-19 vaccine. Study at large: It was second doses at about 4 or about 12 weeks that were pooled. Study-level points and caveats: Most donors were white British and more were female, and clonal diversity was possibly underestimated. Regions left unmutated in variants are reportedly the target of nearly half of spike-specific TCRs.

Note on this clone: Antigen specificity is unknown.

The method was immunoSEQ multiplex PCR; TCRdb's version includes in-frame clones alone and lacks a portion of them. The sample contains about 140,000 clones, 92% of which appear only once. Per the germline V gene, CDR1 is MDHEN and CDR2 is SYDVKM. The CDR3 runs to 15 residues. V was pared by 6 bases and J by 0 bases, with 15 bases between. Source: peripheral blood, taken on day 0 of AZD1222 vaccination. The TCR comes from an adult in good health. This sequence joins TRBV28 and TRBJ2-7; D gene ambiguous. This chain's CDR3 is CASRGKRPSSYEQYF. CDR3 coding DNA: TGTGCCAGCAGGGGAAAGAGACCGAGCTCCTACGAGCAGTACTTC.